The 30 T cell receptor beta chains presented below share a single source sample, sequenced in a study of shared clonotypes between healthy human individuals. Produced via immunoSEQ multiplex PCR; TCRdb's table is partial and in-frame only. In the table there are roughly 2 million clones, around 96% of which are singletons. Positive CCR7 selection of CD45RO-negative cells yielded the naive CD8 cells, and terminally differentiated effector memory CD45RA+ cells were excluded. Material: naive CD8+ T cells sorted from blood. The receptors shown here come from a young man in good health.

This chain joins TRBV2 and TRBJ2-5, with D tentatively TRBD2 (6 bases). This CDR3 comprises 16 residues. Germline V gene sequence: CDR1 SNHLY, CDR2 FYNNEI. V gave up 5 bases and J gave up 2 bases, with 18 bases separating them. CDR3 DNA: TGTGCCAGCAGTCCACAGTTGGGGGACTCACAAGAGACCCAGTACTTC. Amino acid sequence: CASSPQLGDSQETQYF.

The chain employs TRBV5-5 and TRBJ2-7, with D possibly called TRBD1 or TRBD2 (6 bases each). The CDR3 is made up of 15 amino acids. Germline assignment: CDR1 SGHKS and CDR2 YYEKEE (reference sequence). V was cut by 0 bases and J by 3 bases, with 13 bases left in between. CDR3: CASSLGWGASYEQYF. The CDR3 nucleotides read TGTGCCAGCAGCTTGGGATGGGGGGCAAGCTACGAGCAGTACTTC.

Here the CDR3 reads CASSVGALGLAPTDTQYF. The CDR3 coding sequence is TGTGCCAGCAGCGTAGGGGCCTTAGGGCTAGCGCCCACAGATACGCAGTATTTT. The V call is TRBV9, the J call TRBJ2-3; tentative D call: TRBD2 (6 bases). This CDR3 has 18 residues. V lost 0 bases and J lost 2, with 19 bases in between. Per germline, CDR1 SGDLS and CDR2 YYNGEE. The full variable domain, its missing parts supplied by reference TRBV9 and TRBJ2-3, is DSGVTQTPKHLITATGQRVTLRCSPRSGDLSVYWYQQSLDQGLQFLIQYYNGEERAKGNILERFSAQQFPDLHSELNLSSLELGDSALYFCASSVGALGLAPTDTQYFGPGTRLTVL.

The chain carries TRBV4-3 and TRBJ1-2, with 7 bases that match TRBD1. The CDR3 has 15 residues. The germline gives CDR1 LGHNA, CDR2 YSLEER. With 0 bases clipped from V and 0 bases from J, the junction kept 1 base outside the gene matches. Written as DNA, the CDR3 is TGCGCCAGCAGCCAAGACAGGGGGACTAACTATGGCTACACCTTC. Protein: CASSQDRGTNYGYTF.

J is TRBJ2-7 and V is TRBV9; tentatively, D is TRBD1 or TRBD2 (5 bases each). Germline lookup yields CDR1 SGDLS and CDR2 YYNGEE. This CDR3 comprises 13 residues. Trimming pared 5 bases from V and 5 bases from J, leaving 14 bases between. Here the CDR3 DNA reads TGTGCCAGCAGTCTAACCGGGGACGACGAGCAGTACTTC. Residues: CASSLTGDDEQYF.

CDR3 nucleotide sequence: TGTGCCAGCAGTGCAGAGGACAGAACCTACGAGCAGTACTTC. It yields the protein CASSAEDRTYEQYF. The chain employs TRBV6-6 and TRBJ2-7, with D possibly TRBD1 on 6 matching bases. CDR1 MNHNY and CDR2 SVGAGI come from the germline V gene (reference sequence). This CDR3 has 14 residues. V shed 5 bases and J shed 2 bases, with 13 bases lying between them.

In nucleotides, the CDR3 is TGTGCCCACTCCCACGGGGGCCCCGATACGCAGTATTTT. It yields the protein CAHSHGGPDTQYF. The chain recombines TRBV28 with TRBJ2-3; tentatively, D is TRBD1 or TRBD2 (6 bases each). V shed 11 bases and J shed 6 bases, with 18 bases lying between them. CDR1 and CDR2 (germline): MDHEN, SYDVKM. This CDR3 comprises 13 residues.

A word on this clone: The same CDR3 can be traced to other DNA sequences in this sample. The chain links TRBV19 to TRBJ1-2; maybe TRBD1 (5 bases). V was clipped by 3 bases and J by 7 bases, with 9 bases between them. Germline CDR1 LNHDA, CDR2 SQIVND (reference sequence). The CDR3 is 12 residues long. For the CDR3, the DNA is TGTGCCAGTAGTATCGGGGGAAGTGGCTACACCTTC. Amino acids: CASSIGGSGYTF.

A remark on this clone: Additional DNA sequences in this sample encode the identical CDR3. The chain couples TRBV19 to TRBJ2-7; TRBD1 is a possible D gene (5 bases). The CDR3 covers 13 residues. Trimming left V 0 bases short and J 3 bases short, with 6 bases between. Germline values: CDR1 LNHDA, CDR2 SQIVND (reference sequence). Here the CDR3 reads CASSIDQGYEQYF. In DNA, the CDR3 is TGTGCCAGTAGTATAGACCAGGGCTACGAGCAGTACTTC.

The chain's CDR3 is CASSRDWNQPQHF. CDR3 sequence (DNA): TGTGCCAGCAGTCGGGACTGGAATCAGCCCCAGCATTTT. The chain joins TRBV27 to TRBJ1-5; a possible D gene is TRBD1 (5 bases). CDR1 and CDR2 from the germline V gene are MNHEY and SMNVEV (reference sequence). The length of the CDR3 is 13 residues. V dropped 5 bases and J dropped 4 bases, with 9 bases sitting between them.

This clone was seen only once. This chain uses TRBV28 with TRBJ1-1, with unresolved D. There are 11 residues in the CDR3. V dropped 6 bases and J dropped 6 bases, with 8 bases sitting between them. CDR1 MDHEN and CDR2 SYDVKM come from the germline V gene. CDR3 nucleotide sequence: TGTGCCAGCAGCCCCGGATCTGAAGCTTTCTTT. Protein sequence: CASSPGSEAFF.

The J gene is TRBJ2-7, the V gene TRBV6-5; D is unclear. The CDR3 is 11 residues long. V gave up 2 bases and J gave up 7 bases, with 6 bases separating them. The V gene's germline CDR1 is MNHEY and CDR2 SVGAGI. CDR3 nucleotides: TGTGCCAGCAGTTACAGGAGAGAGCAGTACTTC. It codes for CASSYRREQYF.

The chain is built from TRBV7-9 and TRBJ1-3; TRBD1 might be the D (5 bases). Germline assignment: CDR1 SEHNR and CDR2 FQNEAQ (reference sequence). V was shortened by 3 bases and J by 4 bases, with 16 bases between the two germline ends. The length of the CDR3 is 16 residues. CDR3 coding DNA: TGTGCCAGCAGCTTTTCCCAGGACGGGACCGGAAACACCATATATTTT. This gives the protein CASSFSQDGTGNTIYF.

The V and J genes are TRBV2 and TRBJ2-2, with 8 bases identical to TRBD1. Germline values: CDR1 SNHLY, CDR2 FYNNEI. This CDR3 region has 17 residues. V shed 4 bases, J shed 3 bases, and the junction held 10 bases outside the gene matches. The CDR3 DNA sequence: TGTGCCAGCAGTGTGGTTGCAGGGGGCGTAGACACCGGGGAGCTGTTTTTT. This translates into CASSVVAGGVDTGELFF.

The genes are TRBV21-1 and TRBJ1-6; the DNA was not compared with TRBD1, the D call given in the table. TRBV21-1 is a listed pseudogene. This CDR3 region has 15 residues. The CDR3 spells CASRGPGQGVSPLHF. CDR3 DNA: TGTGCCAGCAGGGGCCCGGGACAGGGAGTTTCACCCCTCCACTTT.

The rearrangement joins TRBV6-5 to TRBJ2-1, with D perhaps matching TRBD2 (5 bases). The CDR3 has 16 amino acids. In germline, CDR1 is MNHEY, CDR2 SVGAGI. V was shortened by 2 bases and J by 1 base, with 12 bases between the two germline ends. Written as DNA, the CDR3 is TGTGCCAGCAGTTACGTGTGGACTTCGTCCTACAATGAGCAGTTCTTC. As protein: CASSYVWTSSYNEQFF.

For this clone: Distinct nucleotide sequences in the sample also encode this CDR3. This chain connects TRBV10-3 to TRBJ2-7; D may be TRBD1 (5 bases). In germline, CDR1 is ENHRY, CDR2 SYGVKD. V was trimmed by 0 bases and J by 2 bases, leaving 8 bases between them. The CDR3 is 14 amino acids. CDR3 sequence: CAISESDRPYEQYF. The CDR3 nucleotides read TGTGCCATCAGTGAGTCCGACAGACCCTACGAGCAGTACTTC.

The chain has TRBV5-1 and TRBJ1-2; perhaps TRBD1 as D (6 bases). CDR1 and CDR2 from the germline V gene are SGHRS and YFSETQ. This CDR3 has 14 residues. Trimming left V 4 bases short and J 6 bases short, with 16 bases between. The CDR3 region has the DNA TGCGCCAGCAGCGCCCACCGGGGGGGCGATGGCTACACCTTC. It specifies CASSAHRGGDGYTF.

This rearrangement joins TRBV7-9 to TRBJ1-2; 10 nucleotides agree with TRBD1. V was pared by 5 bases and J by 6 bases, with 9 bases of the junction left unmatched. The CDR3 totals 15 residues. Germline V lookup: CDR1 SEHNR, CDR2 FQNEAQ (reference sequence). This CDR3 is CASSVGTGEVNGYTF. The CDR3 DNA reads as TGTGCCAGCAGCGTTGGGACAGGGGAGGTTAATGGCTACACCTTC.

This chain joins TRBV5-1 and TRBJ2-2, with D perhaps matching TRBD2 (6 bases). Germline V gene lookup returns CDR1 SGHRS and CDR2 YFSETQ. This CDR3 comprises 16 residues. Trimming removed 0 bases at V and 4 bases at J, with 13 bases between. CDR3 in amino acids: CASSLVWEAGTGELFF. CDR3 coding DNA: TGCGCCAGCAGCTTGGTTTGGGAGGCAGGCACCGGGGAGCTGTTTTTT. Together with reference TRBV5-1 and TRBJ2-2, the CDR3 gives the full variable domain: KAGVTQTPRYLIKTRGQQVTLSCSPISGHRSVSWYQQTPGQGLQFLFEYFSETQRNKGNFPGRFSGRQFSNSRSEMNVSTLELGDSALYLCASSLVWEAGTGELFFGEGSRLTVL.

As regards this clone: Other DNA sequences in this specimen translate into the identical CDR3. The chain couples TRBV27 to TRBJ2-2, with 8 bases matching TRBD2. This CDR3 comprises 14 residues. Germline CDR1 and CDR2: MNHEY and SMNVEV (reference sequence). The V segment lost 2 bases and the J segment 4 bases; nucleotides outside the gene matches: 0. The CDR3 spells CASSLGTSTGELFF. Written as DNA, the CDR3 is TGTGCCAGCAGTTTAGGGACTAGCACCGGGGAGCTGTTTTTT.

This clone is a singleton in its sample. A much larger clonotype is one base distant, so this may be a read error. The sample carries other DNA sequences with the same CDR3. The V gene is TRBV13, the J gene TRBJ2-7, with unresolved D. CDR3 length: 12 residues. The V gene lost 0 bases and the J gene lost 3 bases, with 3 bases spanning the gap. CDR1 PRHDT and CDR2 FYEKMQ come from the germline V gene (reference sequence). The CDR3 loop is CASSLGFYEQYF. The CDR3 nucleotides are TGTGCCAGCAGCTTAGGGTTCTACGAGCAGTACTTC.

The chain joins TRBV10-3 to TRBJ2-5; 9 bases agree with TRBD2. CDR3 length: 17 amino acids. Germline trimming cut 2 bases from V and 2 bases from J; bases unmatched to any gene: 9. The germline CDR1 and CDR2 sequences are ENHRY and SYGVKD. This chain's CDR3 is CAISEAGTSSGQETQYF. The CDR3 DNA sequence: TGTGCCATCAGTGAGGCGGGGACTAGCTCCGGGCAAGAGACCCAGTACTTC.

The chain employs TRBV9 and TRBJ2-1; 7 bases line up with TRBD1. This CDR3 has 16 amino acids. V was pared by 0 bases and J by 6 bases, with 9 bases of the junction left unmatched. The germline gives CDR1 SGDLS, CDR2 YYNGEE. The CDR3 region is CASSVGSGGNGNEQFF. In DNA, the CDR3 is TGTGCCAGCAGCGTAGGTTCAGGGGGTAACGGCAATGAGCAGTTCTTC.

The chain uses TRBV7-9 and TRBJ2-7; TRBD1 or TRBD2 may be the D gene (6 bases each). V lost 10 bases and J lost 3, with 16 bases in between. Germline V CDR1 and CDR2: SEHNR, FQNEAQ (reference sequence). The CDR3 totals 13 residues. This CDR3 is CATSGGGHYEQYF. The CDR3 DNA sequence: TGTGCCACCTCCGGAGGGGGGCACTACGAGCAGTACTTC.

V is TRBV4-1 and J is TRBJ2-7; D unresolved. With 2 bases removed from V and 2 bases from J, the gap between germline ends came to 16 bases. This CDR3 spans 16 amino acids. The germline CDR1 and CDR2 sequences are MGHRA and YSYEKL. In nucleotides, the CDR3 is TGCGCCAGCAGCCAAATCTTGACCGGGTCTACCTACGAGCAGTACTTC. It translates to CASSQILTGSTYEQYF.

The rearrangement joins TRBV19 to TRBJ1-1, with no clear D. The CDR3 extends over 15 amino acids. CDR1 is LNHDA and CDR2 is SQIVND in the germline V gene (reference sequence). The V end lost 4 bases, the J end lost 0 bases, and 12 bases lay between the germline ends. This CDR3 reads CASSKTGYLNTEAFF. In DNA, the CDR3 is TGTGCCAGTAGTAAGACGGGATACCTGAACACTGAAGCTTTCTTT.

The V call is TRBV10-3, the J call TRBJ2-7, with D possibly being TRBD1 (6 bases). Germline V lookup: CDR1 ENHRY, CDR2 SYGVKD. This CDR3 spans 14 amino acids. V was pared by 3 bases and J by 4 bases, with 13 bases between. Written as DNA, the CDR3 is TGTGCCATCAGTGAAGGCGTCACAGGGTACGAGCAGTACTTC. Protein product: CAISEGVTGYEQYF.

The V gene is TRBV19, the J gene TRBJ1-6, with D possibly being TRBD1 (5 bases). This CDR3 is 15 amino acids long. V lost 3 bases to trimming and J lost 6 bases, with 12 bases between them. CDR1 is LNHDA and CDR2 is SQIVND in the germline V gene (reference sequence). The CDR3: CASSILLGVNSPLHF. CDR3 bases: TGTGCCAGTAGTATCCTCCTAGGGGTTAATTCACCCCTCCACTTT.

Details on this clone: The sample contains more than one DNA sequence encoding this CDR3. CDR3 protein: CASSVDGSSYEQYF. CDR3 coding DNA: TGTGCCAGCAGCGTAGACGGCAGTAGCTACGAGCAGTACTTC. This chain joins TRBV9 and TRBJ2-7; no clear D. The CDR3 extends over 14 amino acids. V was trimmed by 0 bases and J by 3 bases, leaving 10 bases between them. Germline V gene lookup returns CDR1 SGDLS and CDR2 YYNGEE.